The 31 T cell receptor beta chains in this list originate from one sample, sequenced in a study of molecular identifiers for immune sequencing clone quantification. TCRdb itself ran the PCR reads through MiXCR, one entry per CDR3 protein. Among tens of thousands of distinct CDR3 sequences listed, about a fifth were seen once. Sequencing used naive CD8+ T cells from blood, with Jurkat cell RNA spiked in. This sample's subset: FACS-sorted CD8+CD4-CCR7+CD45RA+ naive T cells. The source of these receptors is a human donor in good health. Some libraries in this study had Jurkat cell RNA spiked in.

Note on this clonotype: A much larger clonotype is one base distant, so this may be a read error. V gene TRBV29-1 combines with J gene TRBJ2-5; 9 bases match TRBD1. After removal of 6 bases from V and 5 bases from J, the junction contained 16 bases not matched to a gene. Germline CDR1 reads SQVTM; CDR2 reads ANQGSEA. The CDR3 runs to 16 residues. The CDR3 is CSVTYMGQGFEETQYF. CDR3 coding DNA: TGCAGCGTAACCTATATGGGACAGGGATTCGAGGAGACCCAGTACTTC.

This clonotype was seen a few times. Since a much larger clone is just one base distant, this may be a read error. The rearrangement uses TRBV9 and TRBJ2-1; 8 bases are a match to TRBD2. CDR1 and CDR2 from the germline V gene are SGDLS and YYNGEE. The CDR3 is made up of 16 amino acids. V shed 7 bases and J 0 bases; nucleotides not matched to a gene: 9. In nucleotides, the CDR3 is TGTGCCAGCCCCCCCCCCAGCGGGAGCTCCTACAATGAGCAGTTCTTC. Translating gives CASPPPSGSSYNEQFF.

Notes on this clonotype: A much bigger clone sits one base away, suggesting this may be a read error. The CDR3 nucleotides are TGTGCCAACAGCTCGGGACTAGCGGGCCACGAGCAGTACTTC. It encodes CANSSGLAGHEQYF. The genes are TRBV7-2 and TRBJ2-7; 12 nucleotides align to TRBD2. The germline V gene has CDR1 SGHTA and CDR2 FQGNSA. This CDR3 spans 14 amino acids.

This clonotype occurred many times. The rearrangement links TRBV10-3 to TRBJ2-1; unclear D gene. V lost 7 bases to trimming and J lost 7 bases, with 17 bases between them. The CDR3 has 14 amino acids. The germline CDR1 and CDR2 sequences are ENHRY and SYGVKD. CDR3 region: CAIMARTVRNEQFF. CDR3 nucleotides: TGTGCCATCATGGCCCGGACGGTAAGGAATGAGCAGTTCTTC.

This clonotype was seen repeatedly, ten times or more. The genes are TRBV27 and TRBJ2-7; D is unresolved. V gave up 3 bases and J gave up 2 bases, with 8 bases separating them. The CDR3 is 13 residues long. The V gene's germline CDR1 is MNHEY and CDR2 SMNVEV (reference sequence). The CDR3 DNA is TGTGCCAGCAGTTTGATGGCCGCCTACGAGCAGTACTTC. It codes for CASSLMAAYEQYF.

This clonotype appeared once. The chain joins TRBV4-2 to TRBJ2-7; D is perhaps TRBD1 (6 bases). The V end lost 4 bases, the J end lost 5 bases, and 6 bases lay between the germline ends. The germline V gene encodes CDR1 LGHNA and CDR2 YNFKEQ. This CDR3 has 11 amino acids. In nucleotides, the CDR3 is TGTGCCAGCAGCCCAGGGGACGAGCAGTACTTC. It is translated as CASSPGDEQYF.

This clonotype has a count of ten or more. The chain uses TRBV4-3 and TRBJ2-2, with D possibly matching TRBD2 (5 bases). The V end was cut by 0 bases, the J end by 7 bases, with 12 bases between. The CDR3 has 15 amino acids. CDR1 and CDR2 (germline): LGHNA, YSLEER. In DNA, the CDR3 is TGCGCCAGCAGCCAAGAGGGTTCGGCGGGCGGGGAGCTGTTTTTT. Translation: CASSQEGSAGGELFF.

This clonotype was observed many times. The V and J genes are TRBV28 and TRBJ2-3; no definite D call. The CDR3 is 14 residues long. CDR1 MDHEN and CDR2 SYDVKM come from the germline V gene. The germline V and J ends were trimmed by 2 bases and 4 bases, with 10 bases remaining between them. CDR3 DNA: TGTGCCAGCAGTTTAGCGGCCAAACCAGATACGCAGTATTTT. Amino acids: CASSLAAKPDTQYF.

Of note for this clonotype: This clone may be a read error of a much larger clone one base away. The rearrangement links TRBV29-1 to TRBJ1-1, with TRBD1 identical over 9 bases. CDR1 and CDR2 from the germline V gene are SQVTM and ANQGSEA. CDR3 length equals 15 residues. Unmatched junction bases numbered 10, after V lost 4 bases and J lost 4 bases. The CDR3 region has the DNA TGCAGCGTTGTAGCACAGGGGGCGCCGAGCACTGAAGCTTTCTTT. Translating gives CSVVAQGAPSTEAFF.

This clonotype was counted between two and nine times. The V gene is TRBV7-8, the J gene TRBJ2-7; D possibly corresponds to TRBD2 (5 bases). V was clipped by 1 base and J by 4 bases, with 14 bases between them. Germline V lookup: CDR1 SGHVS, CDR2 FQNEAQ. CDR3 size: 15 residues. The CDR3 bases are TGTGCCAGCAGCTTAGGGGTAGCTAGCAGGTACGAGCAGTACTTC. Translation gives CASSLGVASRYEQYF.

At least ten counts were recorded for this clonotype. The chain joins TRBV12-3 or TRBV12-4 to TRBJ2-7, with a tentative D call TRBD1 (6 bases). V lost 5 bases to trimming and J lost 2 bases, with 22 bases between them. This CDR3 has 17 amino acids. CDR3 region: CASSPPRGGQFPYEQYF. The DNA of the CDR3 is TGTGCCAGCAGTCCCCCCCGGGGTGGACAGTTTCCCTACGAGCAGTACTTC.

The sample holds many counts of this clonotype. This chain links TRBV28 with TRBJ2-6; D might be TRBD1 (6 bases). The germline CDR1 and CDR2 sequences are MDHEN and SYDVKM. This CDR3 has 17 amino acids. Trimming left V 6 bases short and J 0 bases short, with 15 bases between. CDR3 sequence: CASSMWGPHSGANVLTF. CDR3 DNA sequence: TGTGCCAGCAGCATGTGGGGGCCCCACTCTGGGGCCAACGTCCTGACTTTC.

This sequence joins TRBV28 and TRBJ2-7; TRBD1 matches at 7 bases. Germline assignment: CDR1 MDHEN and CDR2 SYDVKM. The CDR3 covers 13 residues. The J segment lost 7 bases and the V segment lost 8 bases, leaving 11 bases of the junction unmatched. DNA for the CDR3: TGTGCCAGCGCAATGAGGGGGCAGGGGGAGCAGTACTTC. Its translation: CASAMRGQGEQYF.

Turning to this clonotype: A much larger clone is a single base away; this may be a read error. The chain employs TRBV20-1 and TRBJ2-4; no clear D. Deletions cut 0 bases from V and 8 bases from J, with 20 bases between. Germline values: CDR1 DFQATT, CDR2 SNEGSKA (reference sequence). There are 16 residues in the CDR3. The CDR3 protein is CSARDRLVDRRDIQYF. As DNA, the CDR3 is TGCAGTGCTAGAGATCGGCTAGTGGACCGGCGAGACATTCAGTACTTC.

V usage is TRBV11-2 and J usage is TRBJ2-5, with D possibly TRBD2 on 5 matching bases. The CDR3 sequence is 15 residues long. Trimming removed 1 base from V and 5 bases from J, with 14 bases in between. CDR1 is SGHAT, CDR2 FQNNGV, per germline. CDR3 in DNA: TGTGCCAGCAGCTTAGGCCCTCAACTAGGGGAGACCCAGTACTTC. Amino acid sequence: CASSLGPQLGETQYF.

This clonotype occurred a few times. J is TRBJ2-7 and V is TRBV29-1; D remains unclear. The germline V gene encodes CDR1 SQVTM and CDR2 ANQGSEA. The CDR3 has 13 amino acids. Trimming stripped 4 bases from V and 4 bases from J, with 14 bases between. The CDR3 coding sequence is TGCAGCGTTGTAGGCTCCGGGCGGTACGAGCAGTACTTC. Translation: CSVVGSGRYEQYF.

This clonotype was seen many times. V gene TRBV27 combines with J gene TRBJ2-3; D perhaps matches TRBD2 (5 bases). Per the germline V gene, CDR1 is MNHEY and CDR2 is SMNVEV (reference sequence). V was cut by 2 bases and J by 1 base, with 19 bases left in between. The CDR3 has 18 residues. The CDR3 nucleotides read TGTGCCAGCAGTTTAACCCCCTCCGTGAGCGGCGGCACAGATACGCAGTATTTT. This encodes CASSLTPSVSGGTDTQYF.

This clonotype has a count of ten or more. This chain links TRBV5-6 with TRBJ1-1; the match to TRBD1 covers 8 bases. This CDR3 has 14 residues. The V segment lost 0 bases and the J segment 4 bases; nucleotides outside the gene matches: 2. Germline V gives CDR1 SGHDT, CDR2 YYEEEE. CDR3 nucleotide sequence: TGTGCCAGCAGCTTGGGGACAGGGAGCACTGAAGCTTTCTTT. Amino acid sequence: CASSLGTGSTEAFF.

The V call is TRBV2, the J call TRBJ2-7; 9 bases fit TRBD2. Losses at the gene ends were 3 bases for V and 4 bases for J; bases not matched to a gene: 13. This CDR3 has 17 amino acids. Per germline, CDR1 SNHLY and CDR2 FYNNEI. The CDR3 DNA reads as TGTGCCAGCAGTGACCTCATGCGGTCTAGCGGGACGTACGAGCAGTACTTC. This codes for CASSDLMRSSGTYEQYF.

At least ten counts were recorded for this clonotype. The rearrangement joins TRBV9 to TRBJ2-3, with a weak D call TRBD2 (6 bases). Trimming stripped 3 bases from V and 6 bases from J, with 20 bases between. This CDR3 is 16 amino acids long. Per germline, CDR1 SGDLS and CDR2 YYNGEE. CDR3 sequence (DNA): TGTGCCAGCAGCGCCGTACTAGCCCCAACAACCGATACGCAGTATTTT. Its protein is CASSAVLAPTTDTQYF.

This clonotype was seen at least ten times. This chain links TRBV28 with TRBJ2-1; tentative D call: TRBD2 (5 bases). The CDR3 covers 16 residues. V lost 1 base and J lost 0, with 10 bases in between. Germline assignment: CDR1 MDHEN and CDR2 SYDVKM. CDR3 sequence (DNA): TGTGCCAGCAGTTTATTCGGCGGAGGCTCCTACAATGAGCAGTTCTTC. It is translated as CASSLFGGGSYNEQFF.

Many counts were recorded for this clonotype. CDR3 loop: CASSLGREINYGYTF. Written as DNA, the CDR3 is TGTGCCAGCAGCTTGGGTCGGGAGATTAACTATGGCTACACCTTC. The chain employs TRBV7-9 and TRBJ1-2; D not resolved. Germline V CDR1 and CDR2: SEHNR, FQNEAQ (reference sequence). Trimming shortened V by 3 bases and J by 1 base, and 12 bases separated the two germline ends. This CDR3 comprises 15 residues.

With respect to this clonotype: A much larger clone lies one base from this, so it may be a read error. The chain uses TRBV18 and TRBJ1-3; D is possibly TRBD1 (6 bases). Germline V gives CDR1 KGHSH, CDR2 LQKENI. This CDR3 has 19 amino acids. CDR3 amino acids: CASSPGDTGPQSSGNAIYF. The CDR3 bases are TGTGCCAGCTCACCAGGGGACACCGGACCCCAAAGCTCTGGAAACGCCATATATTTT.

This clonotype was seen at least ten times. The CDR3 loop is CASSSTPPWEQYF. Here the CDR3 DNA reads TGTGCCAGCAGTTCGACCCCCCCATGGGAGCAGTACTTC. The genes are TRBV27 and TRBJ2-7; D is uncertain. The CDR3 extends over 13 amino acids. V lost 4 bases to trimming and J lost 7 bases, with 14 bases between them. Looked up from germline, CDR1 is MNHEY and CDR2 is SMNVEV (reference sequence).

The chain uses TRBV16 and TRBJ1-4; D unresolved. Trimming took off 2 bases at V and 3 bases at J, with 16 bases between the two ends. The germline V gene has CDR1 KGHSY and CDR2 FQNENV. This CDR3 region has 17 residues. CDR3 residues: CASSQGLAGGPNEKLFF. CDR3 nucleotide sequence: TGTGCCAGCAGCCAAGGATTGGCAGGCGGGCCTAATGAAAAACTGTTTTTT. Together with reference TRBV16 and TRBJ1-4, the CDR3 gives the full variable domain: GEEVAQTPKHLVRGEGQKAKLYCAPIKGHSYVFWYQQVLKNEFKFLISFQNENVFDETGMPKERFSAKCLPNSPCSLEIQATKLEDSAVYFCASSQGLAGGPNEKLFFGSGTQLSVL.

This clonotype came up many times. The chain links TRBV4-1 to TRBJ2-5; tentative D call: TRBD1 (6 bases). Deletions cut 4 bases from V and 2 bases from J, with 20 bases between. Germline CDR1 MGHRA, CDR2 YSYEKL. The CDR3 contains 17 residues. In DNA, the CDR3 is TGCGCCAGCAGCCCAAAAATTCGGACAGTCCCTCAAGAGACCCAGTACTTC. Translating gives CASSPKIRTVPQETQYF.

CDR3 sequence (DNA): TGTGCCAGCAGTCTAGCCCCCACCGGGAATTCACCCCTCCACTTT. Amino acids: CASSLAPTGNSPLHF. The V and J genes are TRBV28 and TRBJ1-6; D unresolved. The V gene lost 5 bases and the J gene lost 7 bases, with 15 bases spanning the gap. Germline lookup yields CDR1 MDHEN and CDR2 SYDVKM. The CDR3 spans 15 residues. The entire variable domain, with the rest obtained from reference TRBV28 and TRBJ1-6, is as follows: DVKVTQSSRYLVKRTGEKVFLECVQDMDHENMFWYRQDPGLGLRLIYFSYDVKMKEKGDIPEGYSVSREKKERFSLILESASTNQTSMYLCASSLAPTGNSPLHFGNGTRLTVT.

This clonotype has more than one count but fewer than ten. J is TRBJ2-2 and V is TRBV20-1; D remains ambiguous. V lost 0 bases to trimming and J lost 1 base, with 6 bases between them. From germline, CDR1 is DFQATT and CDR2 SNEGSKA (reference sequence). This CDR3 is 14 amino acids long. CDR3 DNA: TGCAGTGCTAGAGATTTCGAGAACACCGGGGAGCTGTTTTTT. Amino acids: CSARDFENTGELFF.

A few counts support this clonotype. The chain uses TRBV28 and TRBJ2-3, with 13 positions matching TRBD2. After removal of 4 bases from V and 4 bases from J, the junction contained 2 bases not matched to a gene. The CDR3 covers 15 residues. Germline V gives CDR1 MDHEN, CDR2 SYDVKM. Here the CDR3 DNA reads TGTGCCAGCAGTTCCGGGACTAGCGGGGCAGATACGCAGTATTTT. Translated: CASSSGTSGADTQYF.

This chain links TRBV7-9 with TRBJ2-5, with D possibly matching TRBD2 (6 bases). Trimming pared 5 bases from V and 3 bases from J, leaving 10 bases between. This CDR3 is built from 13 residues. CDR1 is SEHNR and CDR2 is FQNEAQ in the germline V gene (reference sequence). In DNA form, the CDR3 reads TGTGCCAGCAGCCCCGGACTAAAAGAGACCCAGTACTTC. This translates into CASSPGLKETQYF.

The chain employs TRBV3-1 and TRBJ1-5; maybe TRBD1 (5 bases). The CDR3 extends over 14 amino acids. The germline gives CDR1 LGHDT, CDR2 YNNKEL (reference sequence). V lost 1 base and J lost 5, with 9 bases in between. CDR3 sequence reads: CASSQVGGYQPQHF. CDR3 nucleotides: TGTGCCAGCAGCCAAGTGGGGGGTTATCAGCCCCAGCATTTT.